Shown below are 8 T cell receptor beta chains from a single sample sequenced in a study of cytomegalovirus exposure and HLA in healthy donors (dated by TCRdb to 2016 to 2017). The library came from the immunoSEQ multiplex PCR assay. For the multiplex PCR, a mixture combining 60 forward primers for TCR Vbeta segments and 13 reverse primers for TCR Jbeta segments was used. TCRdb carries this immuneACCESS record with in-frame sequences only. Its versions omit some clonotypes, under half of them owing to an unresolved V gene in the studies checked, with the rest unexplained. For this sample there are 90,000 to 110,000 clones; approximately 84% appear just once. In total, the top ten clones hold around 5.3% of the sample. The source material was PBMCs. The receptors originated from a male donor in good health and CMV-seronegative.

This chain joins TRBV5-6 and TRBJ1-4; maybe TRBD1 (6 bases). The V end lost 2 bases, the J end lost 7 bases, and 24 bases lay between the germline ends. Germline CDR1 SGHDT, CDR2 YYEEEE. The CDR3 runs to 18 residues. This chain's CDR3 is CASSLYRGRGMRSEKLFF. In nucleotides, the CDR3 is TGTGCCAGCAGCTTATATCGCGGGAGGGGGATGCGAAGTGAAAAACTGTTTTTT.

The J gene is TRBJ2-7, the V gene TRBV6-5, with a possible D match to TRBD1 (6 bases). This CDR3 has 13 residues. Germline lookup yields CDR1 MNHEY and CDR2 SVGAGI. V lost 4 bases and J 6 bases, leaving 13 bases between the germline ends. DNA for the CDR3: TGTGCCAGCAGTTCCATCGCAGGGGTCGAGCAGTACTTC. It yields the protein CASSSIAGVEQYF.

V and J are TRBV19 and TRBJ2-3; 7 bases agree with TRBD2. The V and J ends lost 1 base and 13 bases, in that order; junction bases with no gene match: 5. The germline CDR1 and CDR2 sequences are LNHDA and SQIVND (reference sequence). The CDR3 has 12 residues. The CDR3 loop is CASSIAGGNKYF. The CDR3 coding sequence is TGTGCCAGTAGTATAGCGGGAGGTAATAAGTATTTT.

V is TRBV10-1 and J is TRBJ2-3; the D is unclear. The CDR3 is 17 amino acids. Germline V lookup: CDR1 WNHNN, CDR2 SYGVQD (reference sequence). The V and J ends lost 4 bases and 1 base respectively, with 18 bases between them. The CDR3 reads CASSVSLESLGTDTQYF. The CDR3 DNA is TGCGCCAGCAGTGTGAGTTTAGAGTCTCTTGGCACAGATACGCAGTATTTT.

This sequence joins TRBV5-1 and TRBJ1-1; 8 bases agree with TRBD1. Germline V gives CDR1 SGHRS, CDR2 YFSETQ. V gave up 5 bases and J gave up 4 bases; unmatched junction bases: 4. The CDR3 totals 13 residues. This chain's CDR3 is CASRSTGGTEAFF. As DNA, the CDR3 is TGCGCCAGCAGATCTACAGGGGGCACTGAAGCTTTCTTT.

This clone has only a few counts. The chain carries TRBV25-1 and TRBJ2-7; D might be TRBD2 (6 bases). Germline V gives CDR1 MGHDK, CDR2 SYGVNS. The CDR3 runs to 11 residues. V lost 8 bases to trimming and J lost 7 bases, with 12 bases between them. CDR3 sequence reads: CASGRREEQYF. In nucleotides, the CDR3 is TGTGCCAGCGGCAGGCGGGAAGAGCAGTACTTC.

The CDR3 sequence is CASSPGQGGYEQYF. DNA of the CDR3: TGTGCCAGCAGCCCGGGACAGGGCGGCTACGAGCAGTACTTC. The rearrangement links TRBV27 to TRBJ2-7, with TRBD1 identical over 9 bases. The germline V gene has CDR1 MNHEY and CDR2 SMNVEV (reference sequence). J was trimmed by 3 bases and V by 6 bases; bases with no gene match: 6. The CDR3 sequence is 14 residues long.

The genes are TRBV27 and TRBJ1-5; the D is unclear. With 0 bases removed from V and 6 bases from J, the gap between germline ends came to 12 bases. This CDR3 contains 15 residues. In germline, CDR1 is MNHEY, CDR2 SMNVEV (reference sequence). The DNA for the CDR3 is TGTGCCAGCAGTTTATCGGCGGGTCTCCGTCAGCCCCAGCATTTT. Translation gives CASSLSAGLRQPQHF.